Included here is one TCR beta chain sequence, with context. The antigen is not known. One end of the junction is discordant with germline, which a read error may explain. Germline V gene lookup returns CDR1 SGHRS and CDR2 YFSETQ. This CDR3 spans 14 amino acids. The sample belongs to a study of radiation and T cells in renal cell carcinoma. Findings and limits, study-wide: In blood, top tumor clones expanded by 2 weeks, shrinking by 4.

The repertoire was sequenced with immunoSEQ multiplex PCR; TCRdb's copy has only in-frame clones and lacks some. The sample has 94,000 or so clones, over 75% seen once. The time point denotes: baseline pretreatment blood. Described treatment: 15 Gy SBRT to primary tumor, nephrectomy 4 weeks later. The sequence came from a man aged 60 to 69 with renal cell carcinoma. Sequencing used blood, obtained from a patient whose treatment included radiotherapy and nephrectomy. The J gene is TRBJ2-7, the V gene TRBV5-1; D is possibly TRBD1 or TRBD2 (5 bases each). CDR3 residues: CASRLGTVSYEQYF. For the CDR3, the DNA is TGCGCCAGCAGATTGGGGACGGTATCCTACGAGCAGTACTTC.